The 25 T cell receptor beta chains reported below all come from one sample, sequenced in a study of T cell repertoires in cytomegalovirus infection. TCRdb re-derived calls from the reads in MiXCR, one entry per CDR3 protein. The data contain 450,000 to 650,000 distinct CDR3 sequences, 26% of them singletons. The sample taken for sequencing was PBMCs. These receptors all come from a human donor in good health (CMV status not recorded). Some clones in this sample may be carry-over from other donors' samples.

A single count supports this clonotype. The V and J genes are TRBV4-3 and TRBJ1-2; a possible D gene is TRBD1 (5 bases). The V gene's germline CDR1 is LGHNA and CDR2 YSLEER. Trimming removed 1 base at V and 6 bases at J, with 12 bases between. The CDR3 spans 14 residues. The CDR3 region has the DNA TGCGCCAGCAGCCAAGTCAGGGCGGGAGATGGCTACACCTTC. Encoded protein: CASSQVRAGDGYTF.

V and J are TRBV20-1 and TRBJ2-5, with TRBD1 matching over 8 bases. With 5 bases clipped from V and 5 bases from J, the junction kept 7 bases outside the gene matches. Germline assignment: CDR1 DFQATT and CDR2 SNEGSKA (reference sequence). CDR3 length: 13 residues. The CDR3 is CSAAGQVWETQYF. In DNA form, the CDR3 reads TGCAGTGCTGCGGGACAGGTGTGGGAGACCCAGTACTTC.

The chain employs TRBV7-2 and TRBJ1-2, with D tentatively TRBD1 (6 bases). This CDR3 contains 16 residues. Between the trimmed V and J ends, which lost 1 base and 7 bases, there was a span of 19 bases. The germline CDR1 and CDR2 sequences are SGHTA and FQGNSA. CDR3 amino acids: CASSLGRGGGGSGYTF. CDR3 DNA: TGTGCCAGCAGCTTAGGGAGAGGAGGAGGGGGGAGTGGCTACACCTTC.

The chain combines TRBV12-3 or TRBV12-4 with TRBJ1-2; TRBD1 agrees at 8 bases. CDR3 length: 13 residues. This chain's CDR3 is CAGRGQGDYGYTF. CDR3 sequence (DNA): TGTGCTGGGCGCGGACAGGGAGACTATGGCTACACCTTC.

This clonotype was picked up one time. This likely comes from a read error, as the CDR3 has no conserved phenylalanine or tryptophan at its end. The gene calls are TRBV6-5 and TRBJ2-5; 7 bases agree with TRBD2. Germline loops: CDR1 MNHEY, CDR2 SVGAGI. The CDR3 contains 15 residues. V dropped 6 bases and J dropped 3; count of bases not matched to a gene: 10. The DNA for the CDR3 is TGTGCCAGCAGGACTAGCCTGCGTTTGAAAGAGACCCAGTACTGC. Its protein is CASRTSLRLKETQYC.

DNA of the CDR3: TGTGCCAGCAGCGCCGCCCCTTCAAGAATGGAGGAGCAGTTCTTC. Translated, it gives CASSAAPSRMEEQFF. This chain links TRBV9 with TRBJ2-1; D gene unclear. The CDR3 is made up of 15 amino acids. Per the germline V gene, CDR1 is SGDLS and CDR2 is YYNGEE. V lost 3 bases, J lost 10 bases, and 20 bases lay in between.

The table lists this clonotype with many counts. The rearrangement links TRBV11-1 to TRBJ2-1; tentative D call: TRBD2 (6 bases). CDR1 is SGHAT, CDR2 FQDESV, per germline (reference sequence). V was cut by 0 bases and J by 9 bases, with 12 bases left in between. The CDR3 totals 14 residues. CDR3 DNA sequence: TGTGCCAGCAGCTTAGCAGGCGGGACCGGTGAGCAGTTCTTC. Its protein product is CASSLAGGTGEQFF.

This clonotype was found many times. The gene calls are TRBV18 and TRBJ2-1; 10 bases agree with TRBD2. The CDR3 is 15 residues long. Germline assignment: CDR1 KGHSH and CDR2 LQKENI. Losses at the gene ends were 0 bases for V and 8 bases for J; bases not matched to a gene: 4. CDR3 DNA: TGTGCCAGCTCACCACCCCTAGCGGGAGCGGATGAGCAGTTCTTC. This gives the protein CASSPPLAGADEQFF.

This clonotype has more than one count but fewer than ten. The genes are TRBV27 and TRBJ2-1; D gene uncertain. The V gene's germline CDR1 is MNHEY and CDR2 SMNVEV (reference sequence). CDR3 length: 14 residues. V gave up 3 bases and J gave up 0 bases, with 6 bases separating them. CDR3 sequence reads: CASSFPNSYNEQFF. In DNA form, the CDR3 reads TGTGCCAGCAGTTTTCCAAACTCCTACAATGAGCAGTTCTTC.

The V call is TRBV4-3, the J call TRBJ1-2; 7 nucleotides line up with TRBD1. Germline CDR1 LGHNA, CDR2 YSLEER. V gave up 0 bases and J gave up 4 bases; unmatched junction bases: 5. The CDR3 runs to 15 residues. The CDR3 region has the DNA TGCGCCAGCAGCCAAGAGACAGGGTTTGGCTATGGCTACACCTTC. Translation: CASSQETGFGYGYTF.

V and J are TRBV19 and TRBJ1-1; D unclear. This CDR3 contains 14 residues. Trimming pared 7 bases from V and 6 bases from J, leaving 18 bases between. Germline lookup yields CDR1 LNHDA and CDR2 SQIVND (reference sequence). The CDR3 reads CASKGGRNSAEAFF. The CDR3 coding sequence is TGTGCCAGTAAGGGCGGGAGAAATAGCGCTGAAGCTTTCTTT.

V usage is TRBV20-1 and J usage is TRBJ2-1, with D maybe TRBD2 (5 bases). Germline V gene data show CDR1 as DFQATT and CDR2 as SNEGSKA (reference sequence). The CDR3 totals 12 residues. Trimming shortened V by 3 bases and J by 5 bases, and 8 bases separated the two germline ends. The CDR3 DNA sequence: TGCAGTGCTAGCCCAGCGGACAATGAGCAGTTCTTC. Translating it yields CSASPADNEQFF.

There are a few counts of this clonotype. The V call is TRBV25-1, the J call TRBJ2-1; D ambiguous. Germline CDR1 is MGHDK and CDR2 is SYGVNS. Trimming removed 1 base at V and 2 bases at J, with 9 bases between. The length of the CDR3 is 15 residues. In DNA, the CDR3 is TGTGCCAGCAGTGAATCAGGTCCCCCCTACAATGAGCAGTTCTTC. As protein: CASSESGPPYNEQFF.

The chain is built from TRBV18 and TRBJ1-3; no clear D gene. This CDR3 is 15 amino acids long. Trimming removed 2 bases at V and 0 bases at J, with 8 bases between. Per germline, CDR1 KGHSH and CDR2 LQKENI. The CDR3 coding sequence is TGTGCCAGCTCACCAGGGCTGAACTCTGGAAACACCATATATTTT. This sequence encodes CASSPGLNSGNTIYF.

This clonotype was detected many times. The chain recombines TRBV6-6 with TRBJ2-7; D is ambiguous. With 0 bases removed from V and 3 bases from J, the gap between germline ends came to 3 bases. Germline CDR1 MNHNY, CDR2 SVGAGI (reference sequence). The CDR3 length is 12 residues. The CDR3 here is CASSYSYYEQYF. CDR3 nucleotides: TGTGCCAGCAGTTACTCCTACTACGAGCAGTACTTC.

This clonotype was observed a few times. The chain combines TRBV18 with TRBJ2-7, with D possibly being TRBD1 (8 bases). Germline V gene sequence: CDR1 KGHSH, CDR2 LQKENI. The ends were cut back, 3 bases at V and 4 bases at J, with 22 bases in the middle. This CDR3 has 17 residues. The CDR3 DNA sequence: TGTGCCAGCTCACCGAGCAGGGTACAGGGGGGGTCTTACGAGCAGTACGTC. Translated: CASSPSRVQGGSYEQYV.

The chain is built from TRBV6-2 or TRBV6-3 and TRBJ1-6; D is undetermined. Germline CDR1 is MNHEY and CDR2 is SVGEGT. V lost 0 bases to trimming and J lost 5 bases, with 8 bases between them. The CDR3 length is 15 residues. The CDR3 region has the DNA TGTGCCAGCAGTTACTCGGCGCCTCATAATTCACCCCTCCACTTT. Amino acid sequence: CASSYSAPHNSPLHF.

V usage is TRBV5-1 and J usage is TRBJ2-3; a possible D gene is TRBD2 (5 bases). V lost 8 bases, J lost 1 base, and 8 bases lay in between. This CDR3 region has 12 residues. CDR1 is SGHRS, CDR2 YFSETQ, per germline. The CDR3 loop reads CASGSGTDTQYF. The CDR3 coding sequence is TGCGCCAGTGGTAGCGGCACAGATACGCAGTATTTT.

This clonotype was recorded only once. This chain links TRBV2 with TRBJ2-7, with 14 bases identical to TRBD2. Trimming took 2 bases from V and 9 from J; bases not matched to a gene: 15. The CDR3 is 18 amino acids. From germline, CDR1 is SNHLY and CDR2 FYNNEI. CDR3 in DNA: TGTGCCAGCAGTGAACCCCGGACTAGCGGGAGGTTCTCATGGGGGCAGTACGTC. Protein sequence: CASSEPRTSGRFSWGQYV.

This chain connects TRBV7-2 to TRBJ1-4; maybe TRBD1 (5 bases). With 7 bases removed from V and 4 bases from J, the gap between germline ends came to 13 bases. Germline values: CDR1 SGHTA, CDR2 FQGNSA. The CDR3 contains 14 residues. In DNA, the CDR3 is TGTGCCAGCACCCGGGGCAGGATTAATGAAAAACTGTTTTTT. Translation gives CASTRGRINEKLFF.

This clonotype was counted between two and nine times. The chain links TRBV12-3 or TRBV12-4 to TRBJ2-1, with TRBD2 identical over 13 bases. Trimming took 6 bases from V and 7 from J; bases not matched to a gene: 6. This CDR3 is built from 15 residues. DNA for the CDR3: TGTGCCAGCAGACCTGGACTAGCGGGAGTGAATGAGCAGTTCTTC. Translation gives CASRPGLAGVNEQFF.

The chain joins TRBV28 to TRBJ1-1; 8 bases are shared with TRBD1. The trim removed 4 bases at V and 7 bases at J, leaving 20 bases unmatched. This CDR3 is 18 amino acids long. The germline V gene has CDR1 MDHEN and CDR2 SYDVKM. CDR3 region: CASSSRGRWIFQRGEAFF. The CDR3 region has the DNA TGTGCCAGCAGTTCCAGGGGGCGCTGGATATTTCAACGAGGTGAAGCTTTCTTT.

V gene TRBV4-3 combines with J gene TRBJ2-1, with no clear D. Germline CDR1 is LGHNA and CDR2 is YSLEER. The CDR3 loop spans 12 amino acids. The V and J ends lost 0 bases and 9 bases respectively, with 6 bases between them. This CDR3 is CASSQEMGEQFF. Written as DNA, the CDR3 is TGCGCCAGCAGCCAAGAGATGGGTGAGCAGTTCTTC.

CDR3 DNA sequence: TGTGCCAGCAGCCCACGGAAGCATACCCAGTACTTC. Protein sequence: CASSPRKHTQYF. The rearrangement joins TRBV11-2 to TRBJ2-5; D gene unclear. Germline V lookup: CDR1 SGHAT, CDR2 FQNNGV. This CDR3 has 12 amino acids. The V gene lost 5 bases and the J gene lost 8 bases, with 12 bases spanning the gap.

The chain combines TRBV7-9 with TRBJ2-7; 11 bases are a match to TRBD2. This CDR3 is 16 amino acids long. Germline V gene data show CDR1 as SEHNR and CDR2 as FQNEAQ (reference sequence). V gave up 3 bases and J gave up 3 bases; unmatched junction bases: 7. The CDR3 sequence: CASSLYSGRAIYEQYF. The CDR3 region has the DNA TGTGCCAGCAGCTTGTATAGCGGGAGGGCCATCTACGAGCAGTACTTC.